This is a list of T cell receptor beta chains from one sample in a study of blood T cell repertoires in COVID-19. Data came from immunoSEQ multiplex PCR; TCRdb stores just in-frame clones and leaves some out. The table records a few hundred thousand clones, around 90% of them present only once. Input material: PBMCs or T cells enriched from blood (not recorded which). These receptors came from a woman in her fifties or sixties who had recovered from COVID-19. CDR3s include the opening cysteine and the closing phenylalanine or tryptophan. A D gene is named only where the DNA matches it firmly. Some rows have no size entry. The others give once, few or many, or a class for an expanded clone.

>.|TRBJ2-7|.|TRBV19
CASSAAAGPTRYEQYF
TGTGCCAGTAGTGCCGCCGCCGGTCCTACCCGCTACGAGCAGTACTTC
>.|TRBJ2-7|.|TRBV11-2
CASSFSRGQPSYEQYF
TGTGCCAGCAGCTTCTCCAGGGGCCAGCCGTCCTACGAGCAGTACTTC
>.|TRBJ2-5|.|TRBV28
CASSLRGDYRETQYF
TGTGCCAGCAGTTTAAGGGGGGACTATAGAGAGACCCAGTACTTC
>.|TRBJ1-3|.|TRBV10-3
CAIRARVQDTSGNTIYF
TGTGCCATCAGGGCCAGGGTCCAAGATACCTCTGGAAACACCATATATTTT
>TRBD1|TRBJ2-1|few|TRBV10-3
CAVLDPGQGINEQFF
TGTGCCGTACTGGATCCGGGACAGGGGATCAATGAGCAGTTCTTC
>.|TRBJ2-5|.|TRBV7-2
CASSRVTWETQYF
TGTGCCAGCAGTCGCGTCACGTGGGAGACCCAGTACTTC
>TRBD2|TRBJ2-7|.|TRBV6-1
CASSESRYGEGYEQYF
TGTGCCAGCAGTGAGTCCCGGTACGGGGAGGGCTACGAGCAGTACTTC
>.|TRBJ1-4|.|TRBV21-1
CASSKVLYFCGHYNEKLFF
.
>TRBD2|TRBJ2-1|once|TRBV10-3
CAISERTSGSYEQFF
TGTGCCATCAGTGAGAGGACTAGCGGGAGTTATGAGCAGTTCTTC
>TRBD1|TRBJ1-2|.|TRBV15
CATSSQGQGGGYTF
TGTGCCACCAGCTCTCAAGGGCAGGGGGGCGGCTACACCTTC